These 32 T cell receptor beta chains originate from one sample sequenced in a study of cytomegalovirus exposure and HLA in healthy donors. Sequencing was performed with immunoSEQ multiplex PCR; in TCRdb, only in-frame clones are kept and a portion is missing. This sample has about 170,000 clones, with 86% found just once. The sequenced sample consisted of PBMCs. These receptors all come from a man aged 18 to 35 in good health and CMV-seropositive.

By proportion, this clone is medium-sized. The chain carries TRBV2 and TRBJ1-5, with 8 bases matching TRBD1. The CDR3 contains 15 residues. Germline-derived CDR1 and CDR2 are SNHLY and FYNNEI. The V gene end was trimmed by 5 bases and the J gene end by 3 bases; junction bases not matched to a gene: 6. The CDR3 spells CASSTGQADNQPQHF. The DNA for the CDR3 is TGTGCCAGCAGTACGGGACAGGCAGACAATCAGCCCCAGCATTTT.

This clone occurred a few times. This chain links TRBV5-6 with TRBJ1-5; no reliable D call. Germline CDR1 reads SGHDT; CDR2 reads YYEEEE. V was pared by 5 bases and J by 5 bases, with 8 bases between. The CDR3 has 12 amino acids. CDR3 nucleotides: TGTGCCAGCAGTCTTTTCGATCAGCCCCAGCATTTT. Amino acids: CASSLFDQPQHF.

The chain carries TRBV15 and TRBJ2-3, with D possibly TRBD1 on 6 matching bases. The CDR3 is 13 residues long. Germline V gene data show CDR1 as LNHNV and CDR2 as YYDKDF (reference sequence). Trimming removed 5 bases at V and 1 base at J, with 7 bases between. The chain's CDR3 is CATSPGGTDTQYF. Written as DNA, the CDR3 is TGTGCCACCAGCCCAGGGGGCACAGATACGCAGTATTTT.

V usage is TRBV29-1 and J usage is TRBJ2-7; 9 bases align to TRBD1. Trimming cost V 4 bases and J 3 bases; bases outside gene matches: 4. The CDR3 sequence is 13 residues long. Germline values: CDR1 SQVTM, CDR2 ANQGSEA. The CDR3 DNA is TGCAGCGTTGGGGGACAGGGAGGCTACGAGCAGTACTTC. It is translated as CSVGGQGGYEQYF.

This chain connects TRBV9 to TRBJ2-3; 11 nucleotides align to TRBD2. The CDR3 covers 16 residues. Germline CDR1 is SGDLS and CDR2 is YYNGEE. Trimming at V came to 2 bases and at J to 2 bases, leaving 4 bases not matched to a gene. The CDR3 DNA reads TGTGCCAGCAGCGTTACTAGCGGGAGAACCACAGATACGCAGTATTTT. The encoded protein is CASSVTSGRTTDTQYF. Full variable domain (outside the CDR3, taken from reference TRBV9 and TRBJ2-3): DSGVTQTPKHLITATGQRVTLRCSPRSGDLSVYWYQQSLDQGLQFLIQYYNGEERAKGNILERFSAQQFPDLHSELNLSSLELGDSALYFCASSVTSGRTTDTQYFGPGTRLTVL.

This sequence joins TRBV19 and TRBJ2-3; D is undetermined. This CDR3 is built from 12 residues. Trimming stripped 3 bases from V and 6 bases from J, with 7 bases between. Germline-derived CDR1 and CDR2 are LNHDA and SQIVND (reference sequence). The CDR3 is CASSMESDTQYF. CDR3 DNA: TGTGCCAGTAGTATGGAGTCCGATACGCAGTATTTT.

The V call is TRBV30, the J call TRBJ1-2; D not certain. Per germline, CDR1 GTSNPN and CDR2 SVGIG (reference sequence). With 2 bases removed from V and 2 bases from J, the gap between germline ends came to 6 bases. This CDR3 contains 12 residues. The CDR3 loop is CAWSLVNYGYTF. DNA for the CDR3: TGTGCCTGGAGTTTAGTCAACTATGGCTACACCTTC.

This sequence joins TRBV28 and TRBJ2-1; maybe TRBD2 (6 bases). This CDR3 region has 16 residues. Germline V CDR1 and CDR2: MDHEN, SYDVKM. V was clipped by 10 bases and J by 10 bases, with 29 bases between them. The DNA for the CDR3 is TGTGCCACCACCGGGCCCCCGAGGGAGGTGAGATTGGAGCAGTTCTTC. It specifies CATTGPPREVRLEQFF.

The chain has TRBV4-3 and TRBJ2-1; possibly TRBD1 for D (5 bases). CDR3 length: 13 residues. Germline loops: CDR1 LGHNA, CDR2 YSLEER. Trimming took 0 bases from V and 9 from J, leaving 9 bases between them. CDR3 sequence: CASSQDRGSEQFF. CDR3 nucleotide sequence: TGCGCCAGCAGCCAAGATAGGGGCAGTGAGCAGTTCTTC.

The CDR3 nucleotides are TGTGCCAGCAGCTCGGCGGACAGACGCGAGCAGTACTTC. Residues: CASSSADRREQYF. The chain recombines TRBV7-2 with TRBJ2-7; possibly TRBD1 for D (6 bases). Germline V gives CDR1 SGHTA, CDR2 FQGNSA. The V gene lost 4 bases and the J gene lost 6 bases, with 13 bases spanning the gap. The length of the CDR3 is 13 residues. The full variable domain, rest sourced from reference TRBV7-2 and TRBJ2-7, is GAGVSQSPSNKVTEKGKDVELRCDPISGHTALYWYRQSLGQGLEFLIYFQGNSAPDKSGLPSDRFSAERTGGSVSTLTIQRTQQEDSAVYLCASSSADRREQYFGPGTRLTVT.

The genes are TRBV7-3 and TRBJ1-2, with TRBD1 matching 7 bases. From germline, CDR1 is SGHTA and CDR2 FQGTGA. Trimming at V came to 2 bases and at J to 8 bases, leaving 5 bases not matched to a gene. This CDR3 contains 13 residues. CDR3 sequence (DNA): TGTGCCAGCAGCTTAGAGGGACAGAGGGGCTACACCTTC. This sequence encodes CASSLEGQRGYTF. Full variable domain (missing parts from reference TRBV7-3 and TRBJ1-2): GAGVSQTPSNKVTEKGKYVELRCDPISGHTALYWYRQSLGQGPEFLIYFQGTGAADDSGLPNDRFFAVRPEGSVSTLKIQRTERGDSAVYLCASSLEGQRGYTFGSGTRLTVV.

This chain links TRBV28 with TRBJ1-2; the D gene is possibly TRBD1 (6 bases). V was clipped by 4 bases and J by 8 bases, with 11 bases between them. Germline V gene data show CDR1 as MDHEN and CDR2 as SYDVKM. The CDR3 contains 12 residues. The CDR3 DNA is TGTGCCAGCAGTTCCCGGACAGAAGGCTACACCTTC. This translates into CASSSRTEGYTF.

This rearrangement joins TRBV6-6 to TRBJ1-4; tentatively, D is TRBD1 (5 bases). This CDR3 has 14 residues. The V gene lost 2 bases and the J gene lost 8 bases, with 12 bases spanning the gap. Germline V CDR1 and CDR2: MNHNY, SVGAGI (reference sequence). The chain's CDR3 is CASSYRGAREKLFF. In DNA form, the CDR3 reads TGTGCCAGCAGTTACAGGGGTGCGAGGGAAAAACTGTTTTTT.

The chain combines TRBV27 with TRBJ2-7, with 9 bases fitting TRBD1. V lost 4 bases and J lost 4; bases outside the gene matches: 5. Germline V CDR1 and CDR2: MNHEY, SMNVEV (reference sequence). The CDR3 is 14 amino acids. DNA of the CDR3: TGTGCCAGCAGTTCATCCGGGACAGGGTACGAGCAGTACTTC. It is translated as CASSSSGTGYEQYF.

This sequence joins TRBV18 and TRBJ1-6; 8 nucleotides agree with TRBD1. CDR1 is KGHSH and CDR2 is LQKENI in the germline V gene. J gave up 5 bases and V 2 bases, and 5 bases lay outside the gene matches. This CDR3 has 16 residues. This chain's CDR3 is CASSPNRQGNNSPLHF. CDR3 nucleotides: TGTGCCAGCTCACCAAACAGACAGGGGAATAATTCACCCCTCCACTTT. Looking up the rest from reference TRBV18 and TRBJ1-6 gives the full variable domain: NAGVMQNPRHLVRRRGQEARLRCSPMKGHSHVYWYRQLPEEGLKFMVYLQKENIIDESGMPKERFSAEFPKEGPSILRIQQVVRGDSAAYFCASSPNRQGNNSPLHFGNGTRLTVT.

CDR3 sequence: CASSLVVGGPTSYNEQFF. The CDR3 DNA sequence: TGTGCCAGCAGCTTAGTGGTGGGAGGGCCTACCTCCTACAATGAGCAGTTCTTC. The chain couples TRBV7-8 to TRBJ2-1; 7 bases agree with TRBD2. J gave up 0 bases and V 1 base, and 9 bases lay outside the gene matches. CDR3 length: 18 residues. Germline lookup yields CDR1 SGHVS and CDR2 FQNEAQ.

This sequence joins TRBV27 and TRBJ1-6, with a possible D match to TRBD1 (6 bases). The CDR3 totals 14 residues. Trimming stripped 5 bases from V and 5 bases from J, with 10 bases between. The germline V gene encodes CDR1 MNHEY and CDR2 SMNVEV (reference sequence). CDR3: CASSNRDHNSPLHF. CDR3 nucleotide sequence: TGTGCCAGCAGTAACAGGGACCATAATTCACCCCTCCACTTT.

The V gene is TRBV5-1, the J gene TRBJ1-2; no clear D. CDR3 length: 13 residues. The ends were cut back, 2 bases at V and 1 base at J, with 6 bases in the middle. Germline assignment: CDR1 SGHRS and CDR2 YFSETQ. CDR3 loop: CASSLAVNYGYTF. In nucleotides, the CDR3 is TGCGCCAGCAGCTTAGCCGTTAACTATGGCTACACCTTC.

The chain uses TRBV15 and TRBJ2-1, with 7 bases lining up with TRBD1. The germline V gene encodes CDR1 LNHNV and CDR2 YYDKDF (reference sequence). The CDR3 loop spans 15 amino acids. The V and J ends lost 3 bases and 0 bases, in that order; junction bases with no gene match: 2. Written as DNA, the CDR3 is TGTGCCACCAGCAGGGACAGGTTCTCCTACAATGAGCAGTTCTTC. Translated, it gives CATSRDRFSYNEQFF.

CDR3 loop: CASSPWGSGKGELFF. The CDR3 DNA follows: TGTGCCAGCAGCCCGTGGGGAAGCGGGAAAGGGGAGCTGTTTTTT. The V and J genes are TRBV13 and TRBJ2-2; 7 bases match TRBD2. Trimming removed 5 bases from V and 8 bases from J; junction bases left unmatched: 11. CDR3 length: 15 residues. CDR1 and CDR2 (germline): PRHDT, FYEKMQ (reference sequence).

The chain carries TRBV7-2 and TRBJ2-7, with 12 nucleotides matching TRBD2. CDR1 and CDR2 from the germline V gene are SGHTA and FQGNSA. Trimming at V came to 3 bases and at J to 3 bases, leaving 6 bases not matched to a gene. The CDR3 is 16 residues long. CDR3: CASSLTSGRSGYEQYF. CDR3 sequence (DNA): TGTGCCAGCAGCTTGACTAGCGGGAGATCCGGCTACGAGCAGTACTTC. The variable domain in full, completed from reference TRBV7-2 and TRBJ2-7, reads GAGVSQSPSNKVTEKGKDVELRCDPISGHTALYWYRQSLGQGLEFLIYFQGNSAPDKSGLPSDRFSAERTGGSVSTLTIQRTQQEDSAVYLCASSLTSGRSGYEQYFGPGTRLTVT.

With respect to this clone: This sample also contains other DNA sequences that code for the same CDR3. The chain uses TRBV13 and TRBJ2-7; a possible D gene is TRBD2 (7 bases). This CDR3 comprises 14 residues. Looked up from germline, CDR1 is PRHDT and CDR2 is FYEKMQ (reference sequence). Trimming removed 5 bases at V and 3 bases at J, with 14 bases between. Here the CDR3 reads CASSPGGRSYEQYF. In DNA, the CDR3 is TGTGCCAGCAGCCCGGGGGGCCGCAGCTACGAGCAGTACTTC. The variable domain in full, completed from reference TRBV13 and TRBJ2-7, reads AAGVIQSPRHLIKEKRETATLKCYPIPRHDTVYWYQQGPGQDPQFLISFYEKMQSDKGSIPDRFSAQQFSDYHSELNMSSLELGDSALYFCASSPGGRSYEQYFGPGTRLTVT.

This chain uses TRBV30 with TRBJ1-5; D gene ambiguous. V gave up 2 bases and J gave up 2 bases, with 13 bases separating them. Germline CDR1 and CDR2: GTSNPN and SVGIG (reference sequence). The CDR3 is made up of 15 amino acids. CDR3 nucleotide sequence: TGTGCCTGGAGTATCTCCGGCGGGGGCAATCAGCCCCAGCATTTT. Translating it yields CAWSISGGGNQPQHF.

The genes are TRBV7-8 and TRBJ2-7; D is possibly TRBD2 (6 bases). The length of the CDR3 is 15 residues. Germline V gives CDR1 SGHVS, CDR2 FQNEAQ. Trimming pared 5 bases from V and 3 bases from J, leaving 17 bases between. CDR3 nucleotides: TGTGCCAGCAGCCACCCGGGACTGGGAAACTACGAGCAGTACTTC. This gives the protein CASSHPGLGNYEQYF.

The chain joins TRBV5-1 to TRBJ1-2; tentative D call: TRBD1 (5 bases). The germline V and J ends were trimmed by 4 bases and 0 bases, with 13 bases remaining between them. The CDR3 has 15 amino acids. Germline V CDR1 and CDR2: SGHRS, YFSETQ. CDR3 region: CASSDPGWANYGYTF. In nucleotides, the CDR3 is TGCGCCAGCAGCGACCCAGGGTGGGCTAACTATGGCTACACCTTC.

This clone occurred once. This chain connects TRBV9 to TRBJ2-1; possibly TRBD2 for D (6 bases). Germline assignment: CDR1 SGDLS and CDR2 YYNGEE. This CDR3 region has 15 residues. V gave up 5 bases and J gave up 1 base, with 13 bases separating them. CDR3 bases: TGTGCCAGCAGGCACCTGGGGGGTTCCTACAATGAGCAGTTCTTC. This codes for CASRHLGGSYNEQFF.

CDR3 bases: TGCGCCAGCAGAGAAGGACAGAACTATGGCTACACCTTC. Encoded protein: CASREGQNYGYTF. This chain joins TRBV10-2 and TRBJ1-2; tentatively, D is TRBD1 (6 bases). V lost 6 bases and J 2 bases, leaving 10 bases between the germline ends. The germline CDR1 and CDR2 sequences are WSHSY and SAAADI. CDR3 size: 13 residues.

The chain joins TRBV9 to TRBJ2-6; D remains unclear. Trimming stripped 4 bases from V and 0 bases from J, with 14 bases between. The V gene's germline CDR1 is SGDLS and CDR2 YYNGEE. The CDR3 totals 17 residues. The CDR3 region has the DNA TGTGCCAGCAGCCCTAGATCTAGGAGCTCTGGGGCCAACGTCCTGACTTTC. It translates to CASSPRSRSSGANVLTF. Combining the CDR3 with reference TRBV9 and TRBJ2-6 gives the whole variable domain DSGVTQTPKHLITATGQRVTLRCSPRSGDLSVYWYQQSLDQGLQFLIQYYNGEERAKGNILERFSAQQFPDLHSELNLSSLELGDSALYFCASSPRSRSSGANVLTFGAGSRLTVL.

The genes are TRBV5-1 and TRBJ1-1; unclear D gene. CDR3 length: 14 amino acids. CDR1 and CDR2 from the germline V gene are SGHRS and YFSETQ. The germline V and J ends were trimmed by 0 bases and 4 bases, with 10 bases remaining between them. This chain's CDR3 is CASSLDAGFTEAFF. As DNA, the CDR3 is TGCGCCAGCAGCTTGGATGCAGGTTTCACTGAAGCTTTCTTT.

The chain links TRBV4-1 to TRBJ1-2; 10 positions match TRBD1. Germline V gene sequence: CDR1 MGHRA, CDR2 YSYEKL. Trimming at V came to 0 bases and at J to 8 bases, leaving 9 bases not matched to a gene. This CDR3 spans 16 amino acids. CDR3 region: CASSQDGTGALGGYTF. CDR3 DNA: TGCGCCAGCAGCCAAGATGGGACAGGGGCGCTCGGAGGCTACACCTTC.

CDR3 bases: TGTGCCAGCAGCTTAGGGTATAGGGTAGGGGCTAACTATGGCTACACCTTC. Its translation: CASSLGYRVGANYGYTF. The chain uses TRBV7-2 and TRBJ1-2; maybe TRBD1 (5 bases). CDR3 size: 17 residues. From germline, CDR1 is SGHTA and CDR2 FQGNSA. The V end was cut by 1 base, the J end by 0 bases, with 15 bases between.

This chain's CDR3 is CASSQEGGSDEQFF. CDR3 sequence (DNA): TGCGCCAGCAGCCAAGAAGGCGGGAGCGATGAGCAGTTCTTC. The chain recombines TRBV4-1 with TRBJ2-1; 7 nucleotides align to TRBD2. This CDR3 region has 14 residues. Germline loops: CDR1 MGHRA, CDR2 YSYEKL. V trimming: 0 bases; J trimming: 8 bases; junction bases outside the gene matches: 4.